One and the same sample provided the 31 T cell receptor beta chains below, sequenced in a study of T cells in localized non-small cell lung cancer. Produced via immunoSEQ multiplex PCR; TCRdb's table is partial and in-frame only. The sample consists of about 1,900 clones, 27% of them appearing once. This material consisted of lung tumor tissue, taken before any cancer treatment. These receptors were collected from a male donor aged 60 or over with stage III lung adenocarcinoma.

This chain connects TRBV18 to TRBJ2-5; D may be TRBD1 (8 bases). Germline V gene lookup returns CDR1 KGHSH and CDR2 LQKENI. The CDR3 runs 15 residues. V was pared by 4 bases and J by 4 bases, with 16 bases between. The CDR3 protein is CASSRDRGGRETQYF. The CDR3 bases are TGTGCCAGCTCACGTGACAGGGGAGGGAGAGAGACCCAGTACTTC.

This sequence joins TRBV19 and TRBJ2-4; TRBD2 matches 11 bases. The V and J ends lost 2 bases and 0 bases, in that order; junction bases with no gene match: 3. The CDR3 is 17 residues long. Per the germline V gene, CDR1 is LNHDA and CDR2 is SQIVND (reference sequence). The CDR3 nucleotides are TGTGCCAGTAGTATACTAGCGGGGGGATCAGCCAAAAACATTCAGTACTTC. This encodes CASSILAGGSAKNIQYF.

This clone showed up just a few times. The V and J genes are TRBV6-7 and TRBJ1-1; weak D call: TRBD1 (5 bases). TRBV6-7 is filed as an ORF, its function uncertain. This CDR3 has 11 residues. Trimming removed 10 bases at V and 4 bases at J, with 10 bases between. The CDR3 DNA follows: TGTGCCACCAGGCAGGGCACTGAAGCTTTCTTT. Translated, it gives CATRQGTEAFF.

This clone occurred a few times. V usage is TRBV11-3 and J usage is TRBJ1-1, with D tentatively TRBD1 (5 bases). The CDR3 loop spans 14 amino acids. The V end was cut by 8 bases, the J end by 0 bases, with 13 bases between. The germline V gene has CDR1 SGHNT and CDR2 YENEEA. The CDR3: CASFEGTVNTEAFF. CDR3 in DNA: TGTGCCAGCTTTGAGGGGACGGTGAACACTGAAGCTTTCTTT.

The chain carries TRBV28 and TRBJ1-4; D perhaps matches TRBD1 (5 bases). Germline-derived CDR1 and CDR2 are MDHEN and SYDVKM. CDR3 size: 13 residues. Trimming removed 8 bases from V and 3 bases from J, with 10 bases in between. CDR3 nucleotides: TGTGCCAGCCGGAGGGGCCCTAATGAAAAACTGTTTTTT. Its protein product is CASRRGPNEKLFF.

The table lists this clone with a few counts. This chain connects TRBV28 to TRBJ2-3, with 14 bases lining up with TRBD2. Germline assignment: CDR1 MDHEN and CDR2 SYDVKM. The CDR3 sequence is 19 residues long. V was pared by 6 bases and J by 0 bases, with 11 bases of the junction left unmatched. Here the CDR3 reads CASRGRTSGGRTSTDTQYF. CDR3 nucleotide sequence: TGTGCCAGCAGGGGCCGGACTAGCGGGGGGAGAACTAGCACAGATACGCAGTATTTT.

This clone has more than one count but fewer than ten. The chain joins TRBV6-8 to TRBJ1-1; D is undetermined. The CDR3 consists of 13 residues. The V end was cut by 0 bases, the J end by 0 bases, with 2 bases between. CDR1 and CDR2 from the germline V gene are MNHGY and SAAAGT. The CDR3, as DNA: TGTGCCAGCAGTTACTCAGTGAACACTGAAGCTTTCTTT. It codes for CASSYSVNTEAFF.

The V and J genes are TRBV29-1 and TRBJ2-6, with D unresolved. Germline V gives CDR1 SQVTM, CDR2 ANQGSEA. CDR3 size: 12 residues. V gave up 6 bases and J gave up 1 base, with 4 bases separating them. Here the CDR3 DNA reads TGCAGCGTCTTTTCTGGGGCCAACGTCCTGACTTTC. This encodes CSVFSGANVLTF.

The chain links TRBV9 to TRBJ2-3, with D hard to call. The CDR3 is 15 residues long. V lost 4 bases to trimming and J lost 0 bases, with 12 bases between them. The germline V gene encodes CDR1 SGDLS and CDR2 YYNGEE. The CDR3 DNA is TGTGCCAGCAGCCTGGACGGGCATAGCACAGATACGCAGTATTTT. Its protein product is CASSLDGHSTDTQYF.

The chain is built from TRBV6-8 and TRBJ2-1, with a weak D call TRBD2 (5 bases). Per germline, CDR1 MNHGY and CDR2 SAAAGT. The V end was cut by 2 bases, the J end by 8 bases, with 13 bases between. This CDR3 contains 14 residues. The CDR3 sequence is CASSYDFRGDEQFF. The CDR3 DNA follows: TGTGCCAGCAGTTACGATTTCCGGGGTGATGAGCAGTTCTTC.

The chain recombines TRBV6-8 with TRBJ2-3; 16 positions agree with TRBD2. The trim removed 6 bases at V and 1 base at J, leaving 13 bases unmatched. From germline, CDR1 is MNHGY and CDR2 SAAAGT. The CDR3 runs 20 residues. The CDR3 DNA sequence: TGTGCCAGCAGGCCTACCCCCGGGACTAGCGGGGGGGCCGGCACAGATACGCAGTATTTT. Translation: CASRPTPGTSGGAGTDTQYF.

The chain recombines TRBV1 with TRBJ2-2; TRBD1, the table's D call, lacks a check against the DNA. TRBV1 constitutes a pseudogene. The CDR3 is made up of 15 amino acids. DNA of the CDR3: TGCGCCAGCAGCCAAGCCACAGATAACACCGGGGAGCTGTTTTTT. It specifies CASSQATDNTGELFF.

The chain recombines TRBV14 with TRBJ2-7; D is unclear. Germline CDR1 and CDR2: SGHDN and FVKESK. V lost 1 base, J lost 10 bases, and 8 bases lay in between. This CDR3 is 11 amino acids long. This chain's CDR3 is CASSQVAVQYF. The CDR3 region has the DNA TGTGCCAGCAGCCAAGTGGCGGTTCAGTACTTC.

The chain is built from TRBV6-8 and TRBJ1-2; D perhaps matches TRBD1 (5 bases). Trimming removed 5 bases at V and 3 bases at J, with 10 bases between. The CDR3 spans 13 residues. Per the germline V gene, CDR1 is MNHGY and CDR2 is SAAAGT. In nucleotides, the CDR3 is TGTGCCAGCAGTGTCGGCAGGGACTATGGCTACACCTTC. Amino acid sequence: CASSVGRDYGYTF.

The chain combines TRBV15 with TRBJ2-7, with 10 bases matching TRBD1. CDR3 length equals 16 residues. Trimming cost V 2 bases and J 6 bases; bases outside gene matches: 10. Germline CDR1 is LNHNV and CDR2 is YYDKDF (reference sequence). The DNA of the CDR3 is TGTGCCACCAGCAGATCTCCGGGACAGGGGACGAGCGAGCAGTACTTC. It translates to CATSRSPGQGTSEQYF.

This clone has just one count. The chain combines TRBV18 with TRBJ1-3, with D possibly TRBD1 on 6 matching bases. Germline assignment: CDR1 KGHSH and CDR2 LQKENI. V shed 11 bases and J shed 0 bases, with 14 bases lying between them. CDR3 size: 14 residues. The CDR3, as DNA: TGTGCCTCCCGGCAGGGGAGCTCTGGAAACACCATATATTTT. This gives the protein CASRQGSSGNTIYF.

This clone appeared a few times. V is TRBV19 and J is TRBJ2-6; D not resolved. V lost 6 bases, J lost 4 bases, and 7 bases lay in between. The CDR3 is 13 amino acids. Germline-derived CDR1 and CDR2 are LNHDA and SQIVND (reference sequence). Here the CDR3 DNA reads TGTGCCAGTAGCTCTGAGGGGGCCAACGTCCTGACTTTC. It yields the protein CASSSEGANVLTF.

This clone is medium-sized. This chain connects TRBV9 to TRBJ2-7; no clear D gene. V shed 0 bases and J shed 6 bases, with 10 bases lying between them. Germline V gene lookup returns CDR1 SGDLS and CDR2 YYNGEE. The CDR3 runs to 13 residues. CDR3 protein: CASSVGLKGEQYF. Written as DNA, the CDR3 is TGTGCCAGCAGCGTAGGACTGAAGGGCGAGCAGTACTTC.

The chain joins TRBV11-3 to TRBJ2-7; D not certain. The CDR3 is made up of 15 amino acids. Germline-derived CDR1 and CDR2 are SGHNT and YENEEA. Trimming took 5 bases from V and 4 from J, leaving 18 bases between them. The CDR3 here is CASSPRPPRIYEQYF. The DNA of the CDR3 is TGTGCCAGCAGCCCAAGGCCTCCGAGGATATACGAGCAGTACTTC. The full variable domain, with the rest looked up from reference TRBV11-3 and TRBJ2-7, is EAGVVQSPRYKIIEKKQPVAFWCNPISGHNTLYWYLQNLGQGPELLIRYENEEAVDDSQLPKDRFSAERLKGVDSTLKIQPAELGDSAVYLCASSPRPPRIYEQYFGPGTRLTVT.

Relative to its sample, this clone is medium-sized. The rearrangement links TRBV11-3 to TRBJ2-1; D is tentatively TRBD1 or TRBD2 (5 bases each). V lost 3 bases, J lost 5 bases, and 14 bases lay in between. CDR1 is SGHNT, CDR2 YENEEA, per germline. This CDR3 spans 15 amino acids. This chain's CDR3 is CASSLGPRLNNEQFF. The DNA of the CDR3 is TGTGCCAGCAGCTTGGGACCCCGACTTAACAATGAGCAGTTCTTC.

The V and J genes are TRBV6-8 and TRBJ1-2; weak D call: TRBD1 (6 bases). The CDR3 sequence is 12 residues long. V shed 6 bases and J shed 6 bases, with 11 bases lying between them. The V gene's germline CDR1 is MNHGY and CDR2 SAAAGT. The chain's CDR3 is CASRNQGNGYTF. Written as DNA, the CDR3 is TGTGCCAGCAGGAATCAGGGGAATGGCTACACCTTC.

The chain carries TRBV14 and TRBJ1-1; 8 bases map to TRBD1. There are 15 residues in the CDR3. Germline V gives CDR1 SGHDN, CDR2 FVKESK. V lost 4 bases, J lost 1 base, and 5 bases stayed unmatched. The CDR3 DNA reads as TGTGCCAGCAGCCCCTGGACAGGGTGGAACACTGAAGCTTTCTTT. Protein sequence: CASSPWTGWNTEAFF.

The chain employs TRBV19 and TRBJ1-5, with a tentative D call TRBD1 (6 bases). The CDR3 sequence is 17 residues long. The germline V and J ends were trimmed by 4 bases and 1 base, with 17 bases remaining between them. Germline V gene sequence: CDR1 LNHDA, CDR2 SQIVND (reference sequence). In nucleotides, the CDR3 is TGTGCCAGTAGTAAACAGGGACTAAGAGAAAGCAATCAGCCCCAGCATTTT. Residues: CASSKQGLRESNQPQHF.

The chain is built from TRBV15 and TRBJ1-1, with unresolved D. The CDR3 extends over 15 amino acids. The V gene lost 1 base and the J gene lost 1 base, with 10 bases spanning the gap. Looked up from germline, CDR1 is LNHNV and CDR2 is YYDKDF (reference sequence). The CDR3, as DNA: TGTGCCACCAGCAGAGGGGTTAATCCGAACACTGAAGCTTTCTTT. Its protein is CATSRGVNPNTEAFF. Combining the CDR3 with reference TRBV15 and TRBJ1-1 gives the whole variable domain DAMVIQNPRYQVTQFGKPVTLSCSQTLNHNVMYWYQQKSSQAPKLLFHYYDKDFNNEADTPDNFQSRRPNTSFCFLDIRSPGLGDTAMYLCATSRGVNPNTEAFFGQGTRLTVV.

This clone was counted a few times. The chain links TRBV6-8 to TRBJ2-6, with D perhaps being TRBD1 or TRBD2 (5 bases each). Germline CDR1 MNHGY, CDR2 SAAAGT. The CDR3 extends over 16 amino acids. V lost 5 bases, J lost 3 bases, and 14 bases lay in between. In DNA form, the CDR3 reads TGTGCCAGCAGTCCCCGTTGGGGGAGTGGGGCCAACGTCCTGACTTTC. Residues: CASSPRWGSGANVLTF.

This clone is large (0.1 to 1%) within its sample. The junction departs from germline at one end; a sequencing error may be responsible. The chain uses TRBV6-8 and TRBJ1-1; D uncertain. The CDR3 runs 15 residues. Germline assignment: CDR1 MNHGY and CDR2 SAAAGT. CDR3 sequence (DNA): TGTGCCATCAGTCGGACGGAAATCCCGAACACTGAAGCTTTCTTT. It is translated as CAISRTEIPNTEAFF.

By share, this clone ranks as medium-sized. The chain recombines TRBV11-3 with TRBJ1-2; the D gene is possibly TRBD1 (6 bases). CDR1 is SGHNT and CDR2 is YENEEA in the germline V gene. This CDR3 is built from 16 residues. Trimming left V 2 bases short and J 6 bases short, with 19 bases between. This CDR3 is CASSLSLRGGGNGYTF. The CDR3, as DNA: TGTGCCAGCAGCTTATCCCTTCGAGGGGGTGGCAATGGCTACACCTTC.

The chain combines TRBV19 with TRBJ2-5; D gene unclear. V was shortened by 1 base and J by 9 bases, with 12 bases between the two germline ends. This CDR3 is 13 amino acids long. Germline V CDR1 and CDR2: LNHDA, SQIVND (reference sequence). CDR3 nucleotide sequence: TGTGCCAGTAGTATAGTAGGCCGTGAGGCCCAGTACTTC. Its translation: CASSIVGREAQYF.

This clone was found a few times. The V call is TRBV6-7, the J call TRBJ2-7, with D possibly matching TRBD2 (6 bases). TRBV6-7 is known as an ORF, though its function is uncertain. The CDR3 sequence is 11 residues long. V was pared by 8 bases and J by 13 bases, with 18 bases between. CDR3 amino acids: CASLKGGLSYF. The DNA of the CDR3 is TGTGCCAGCTTAAAAGGAGGACTAAGCTACTTC.

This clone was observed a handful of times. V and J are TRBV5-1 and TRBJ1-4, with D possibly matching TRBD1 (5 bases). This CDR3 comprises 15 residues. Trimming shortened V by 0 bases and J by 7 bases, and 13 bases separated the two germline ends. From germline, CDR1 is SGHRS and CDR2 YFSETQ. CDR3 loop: CASSLEGRDFEKLFF. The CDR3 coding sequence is TGCGCCAGCAGCTTGGAGGGACGTGACTTTGAAAAACTGTTTTTT.

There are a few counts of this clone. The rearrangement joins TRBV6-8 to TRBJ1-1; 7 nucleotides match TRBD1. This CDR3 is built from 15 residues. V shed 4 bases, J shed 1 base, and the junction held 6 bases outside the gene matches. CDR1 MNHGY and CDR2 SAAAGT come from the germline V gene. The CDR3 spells CASSWDGTANTEAFF. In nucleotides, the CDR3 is TGTGCCAGCAGTTGGGACGGGACAGCGAACACTGAAGCTTTCTTT.